This TCR beta chain is from a study of neurological immune-mediated disorders (dated by TCRdb to between 2018 and 2021). In terms of the full investigation: Among the approximately 34 multiple sclerosis patients, roughly 31 had relapsing-remitting MS and 3 had secondary progressive MS. The cohort comprised approximately 67 subjects: 14 HAM/TSP patients, around 34 multiple sclerosis patients and approximately 20 healthy controls. Alongside PBMC samples, the set of about 100 TCR-beta libraries contained longitudinal samples, technical triplicates, and paired CD4+ and CD8+ T-cell subsets that had been sorted. Using UMI-based sequencing, the study compared peripheral blood TCR-beta repertoires from patients with HTLV-I-associated myelopathy (HAM/TSP), patients with multiple sclerosis, and healthy controls. The full study reports these points: Repertoires from 18 of 34 MS patients were grouped by phylogenetic analysis into a cluster of related CDR3 sequences, suggesting a possible repertoire-level signature. The MS cluster was not associated with any clinical or MRI features, and the authors stated that larger cohorts are needed. Across subjects, expanded clones never shared an identical CDR3 amino acid sequence, which suggests that the TCR-beta repertoires in every group were private. TCR clonal expansion was highest in HAM/TSP patients and lowest in MS patients, with MS patients falling below even healthy controls.

Libraries from unsorted PBMCs were made from 2 million PBMCs kept in RNAlater at -80 degrees C until RNA extraction. The multiple sclerosis patients were enrolled in a US clinical protocol that used magnetic resonance imaging to evaluate disease progression. Peripheral blood underwent Ficoll-Hypaque density gradient centrifugation to isolate PBMCs, which were then cryopreserved in liquid nitrogen. cDNA was synthesized by template-switch 5'RACE using a primer with a 10-nucleotide random unique molecular identifier that tagged each TCR transcript. Every sequencing run yielded over 160 million TCR-beta sequences covering 15-18 subjects. The RNeasy kit was used for extraction of total RNA. The KAPA Real-time Library Amplification kit was used to amplify TCR-beta VDJ regions with primers targeting the TCR constant region and the 5'RACE anchor. A first PCR added sample indexes and Illumina adaptors, and a second PCR then raised library yield. The roughly 650 bp TCR product was size-selected on a 2% E-gel SizeSelection system after Ampure bead purification. Before pooling, library quality was checked on a Bioanalyzer, concentration was measured with Qubit, and libraries were quantified with the Kapa Library Quantification kit. Libraries were sequenced paired-end 2 x 150 bp on an Illumina HiSeq 2500. To increase sequence diversity, roughly 25-31% phiX was spiked into each library pool. Per the authors' processing: The quality-filtered reads were processed with the UMI-based MiGEC pipeline, whose error correction step removed more than 85% of the raw TCR sequences. IMGT germline references were used for aligning VDJ genes, and each clonotype was defined as a unique CDR3 amino acid sequence together with its V-J genes. Clonal expansion, Shannon diversity and CDR3 relatedness were evaluated with VDJtools (CalcPairwiseDistances, ClusterSamples), while phylogenetic trees were built in CLCbio workbench. Expanded clones were defined as having at least 8 unique UMIs, based on coefficient-of-variation modelling across technical triplicates. TCRdb's own reprocessing of the public reads used fastp at Q25 and MiXCR and kept productive beta chains. Here each entry gathers all rows of one CDR3 protein and keeps the most common genes and DNA. TCRdb's processing, not the authors' own work, is the source of the V and J calls. The sample includes about 74,000 distinct CDR3 sequences, with roughly 5.5% observed a single time. The ten largest clonotypes hold less than 7.5% of the sample.

This clonotype was recorded at least ten times. The clone's antigen remains unknown. No per-base quality is available; no much larger clone lies one base away. Relative to germline, V is missing 4 bases and J is missing 6 bases, with 9 bases of the junction outside any gene match. From a lookup of the germline V gene, CDR1 and CDR2 are SGHRS and YFSETQ. Including cysteine and phenylalanine, the CDR3 has 15 amino acids. Solely the CDR3 DNA is kept, with 45 bases framed from the first base. This clonotype was sampled from a man aged 18 to 35 with multiple sclerosis. Input material: PBMCs. The chain is assembled from TRBV5-1 and TRBJ2-1; TRBD1 lines up with 8 middle nucleotides. The CDR3 protein sequence reads: CASSPGVRGRNEQFF. The bases read TGCGCCAGCAGCCCGGGGGTCAGGGGGCGCAATGAGCAGTTCTTC.